This TCR beta chain was found in a study of response to subunit inactivated influenza vaccine. TCRdb passed the RT-PCR reads through MiXCR, listing each CDR3 protein once. The sample yields around 500,000 distinct CDR3 sequences, over 9.5% seen once. There are many counts of this clonotype. This CDR3 spans 14 amino acids. The germline V gene encodes CDR1 ENHRY and CDR2 SYGVKD. The V end was cut by 3 bases, the J end by 7 bases, with 13 bases between. This sequence originates from a man aged 50 or older who received an inactivated influenza vaccine. The sequences come from PBMCs from blood, collected about 6 weeks after vaccination. The V and J genes are TRBV10-3 and TRBJ2-1; D is undetermined. The CDR3 here is CAISDSAVMNEQFF. The CDR3, as DNA: TGTGCCATCAGTGACTCGGCCGTAATGAATGAGCAGTTCTTC.